This is a list of T cell receptor beta chains from one sample in a study of cytomegalovirus exposure and HLA in healthy donors. The assay was immunoSEQ multiplex PCR, and TCRdb's table has in-frame clones only and misses some. The data contain 150,000 to 170,000 clones, around 79% of them singletons. The specimen was PBMCs. These receptors all stem from a man younger than 40 in good health and CMV-seropositive. Each CDR3 is given with its conserved first and last residue. Each record gives: V gene, D gene, J gene, CDR3 length, clone size, CDR3 DNA, CDR3 protein. The D gene is left open where the match is weak. A row's size may be missing; if present it is once, few, many or a size class.

v_gene: TRBV7-2
d_gene: TRBD2
j_gene: TRBJ2-1
len: 16
abundance: .
CDR3nt: TGTGCCAGCAGCTTAGGCAGAAGCGGGGGGGCGTATGAGCAGTTCTTC
CDR3aa: CASSLGRSGGAYEQFF

v_gene: TRBV28
d_gene: .
j_gene: TRBJ1-2
len: 14
abundance: .
CDR3nt: TGTGCCAGCAGTCCGTCCCCGACAAACTATGGCTACACCTTC
CDR3aa: CASSPSPTNYGYTF

v_gene: TRBV10-3
d_gene: TRBD2
j_gene: TRBJ2-7
len: 15
abundance: .
CDR3nt: TGTGCCATCAGTGAGTCGAGCGGGAGGGGGGGCGAGCAGTACTTC
CDR3aa: CAISESSGRGGEQYF

v_gene: TRBV19
d_gene: TRBD1
j_gene: TRBJ1-5
len: 16
abundance: .
CDR3nt: TGTGCCAGTAGTATTCTCCACCCAGGGGGAGGCCAGCCCCAGCATTTT
CDR3aa: CASSILHPGGGQPQHF

v_gene: TRBV13
d_gene: .
j_gene: TRBJ1-1
len: 15
abundance: .
CDR3nt: TGTGCCAGCAGCCCCCGGGTGCGGGTCGGGACTGAAGCTTTCTTT
CDR3aa: CASSPRVRVGTEAFF

v_gene: TRBV7-2
d_gene: TRBD2
j_gene: TRBJ2-1
len: 15
abundance: .
CDR3nt: TGTGCCAGCAGGGGGGGAGGGAGCTCCTACAATGAGCAGTTCTTC
CDR3aa: CASRGGGSSYNEQFF

v_gene: TRBV7-6
d_gene: .
j_gene: TRBJ1-1
len: 14
abundance: .
CDR3nt: TGTGCCAGCAGCTTCCCGGGGGGGGGCACTGAAGCTTTCTTT
CDR3aa: CASSFPGGGTEAFF

v_gene: TRBV6-4
d_gene: TRBD1
j_gene: TRBJ1-2
len: 13
abundance: few
CDR3nt: TGTGCCAGCAGCCCACAGGGGGGGAATGGCTACACCTTC
CDR3aa: CASSPQGGNGYTF

v_gene: TRBV25-1
d_gene: .
j_gene: TRBJ1-1
len: 15
abundance: .
CDR3nt: TGTGCCAGCAGTGAATCAATCAGGGCCGGTCCTGAAGCTTTCTTT
CDR3aa: CASSESIRAGPEAFF

v_gene: TRBV13
d_gene: .
j_gene: TRBJ2-1
len: 14
abundance: .
CDR3nt: TGTGCCAGCAGCCCTACCGGGACTCACAATGAGCAGTTCTTC
CDR3aa: CASSPTGTHNEQFF

v_gene: TRBV11-3
d_gene: .
j_gene: TRBJ2-5
len: 12
abundance: .
CDR3nt: TGTGCCAGCAGCTTAAACGGGGAGACCCAGTACTTC
CDR3aa: CASSLNGETQYF